This T cell receptor beta chain stems from a study of STAT5B mutations in CD4+ large granular lymphocyte leukemia (dated by TCRdb to between 2021 and 2023). Study-wide context: Among healthy controls, the CDR3 'QG' motif was associated with a particular HLA allele. The TCRbeta repertoires of CD4+ T-cell large granular lymphocyte leukemia patients were compared with the TCRbeta repertoires of healthy blood donors. Flow cytometry performed on FACSCanto II or FACSVerse showed that the purified fractions had more than 95% purity among lymphocytes.

The CDR3 spans 13 residues, from the cysteine through the phenylalanine. Just the 39-base CDR3 DNA is kept, in frame starting at base 1. The junction shows trimming of 4 bases on V and 5 bases on J, plus 8 bases between the germline ends. The germline V gene provides CDR1 SNHLY and CDR2 FYNNEI. General findings and caveats noted by the study authors: CD4-sorted patient repertoires appeared more clonal than healthy CD4+ repertoires, and this difference persisted after removing the putative leukemic clones. Each patient's main leukemic clonotypes were private, but about 27% of these clonotypes showed up at low frequency in the non-leukemic repertoires of other patients. Enrichment of TRBV06-family usage was observed among the top patient clones (8/27) relative to healthy controls (2/35). The data were not HLA-matched, and the higher clonality in CD4+ T-LGLL than in CD8+ T-LGLL could be due to the relatively small sample size.

The healthy control group was made up of a few dozen blood donors, and the Finnish Red Cross blood service supplied their buffy coats. All TCR-sequenced material derived from peripheral blood: patient blood samples and healthy donor buffy coats. Ficoll-Hypaque gradient centrifugation was used to isolate peripheral blood mononuclear cells. Magnetic purification was used to isolate CD4+ cells from the buffy coats of the healthy controls. Genomic DNA was extracted with the Gentra Puregene Cell and Tissue kit and quantified on a Qubit 2.0 fluorometer. TCRbeta rearrangements were sequenced from genomic DNA using the immunoSEQ assay at survey resolution. Per the authors' processing: In the TCR sequencing data, the lowest productive clonotype frequency that could be detected was 2.59 x 10-5. Analyses included only productive TCRbeta rearrangements, meaning complete and in-frame sequences. Sample clonality was computed as Simpson clonality in the immunoSEQ Analyzer version 3.0. Clones were binned by frequency as very rare, small, medium, large (1-20%) or hyperexpanded (>20%). Generation probabilities were estimated with OLGA 1.2.3, V-gene circos plots were made with VDJtools, specificities were searched in VDJdb, and CDR3 motifs were identified with GLIPH. What TCRdb holds here is the immuneACCESS table cut down to in-frame rearrangements. Part of the clones is not present; checked against another copy, under half of the missing clones reflect an unresolved V gene, and the others are unexplained. V and J calls and clone size are those listed in that table; D and trimming were worked out from the DNA. In all, the sample holds tens of thousands of clones, and around 85% of those were seen once. The ten largest account for 5.5% to 8% of the sample.

To note about this clone: Its antigen remains unidentified. No much larger clone is present one base from it, and per-base qualities are unavailable.

The sequence was collected from a human donor in good health. Recombination connected TRBV2 to TRBJ1-4; no D gene is confidently identified. Sequenced: CD4+ T cells from blood buffy coats. The CDR3 has the sequence CASSVQINEKLFF. The nucleotide sequence reads TGTGCCAGCAGTGTACAGATAAATGAAAAACTGTTTTTT.